This TCR beta chain was recovered during a study of immune evolution from preneoplasia to lung adenocarcinoma. Findings and limits, study-wide: Normal lung had the highest top T cell clone frequencies.

Using immunoSEQ multiplex PCR, the repertoire was profiled, and TCRdb retains in-frame clones only, with some absent. The sample records roughly 4,200 clones, 82% being singletons. Per germline, CDR1 SGHNT and CDR2 YYREEE (reference sequence). The CDR3 extends over 13 amino acids. The trim removed 7 bases at V and 3 bases at J, leaving 7 bases unmatched. Regarding this clone: What it binds is not known.

This TCR derives from an older donor with lung adenocarcinoma. Sequencing input: FFPE adjacent normal lung tissue. The chain uses TRBV5-4 and TRBJ2-7, with 7 bases lining up with TRBD1. CDR3 DNA sequence: TGTGCCAGCTCTCGACAGGGTGTCTACGAGCAGTACTTC. This encodes CASSRQGVYEQYF.